The 20 T cell receptor beta chains below were found in one sample sequenced in a study of T cells after yellow fever vaccination. TCRdb redid the calling of the 5' RACE reads with MiXCR, one entry per CDR3 protein. The data show 450,000 to 550,000 distinct CDR3 sequences, over 15% seen once. The source was PBMCs, collected 15 days after the yellow fever booster vaccination. All receptors derive from a young man who received the YFV17D yellow fever vaccine.

This clonotype has more than one count but fewer than ten. CDR3 coding DNA: TGTGCCTGGAGTGGCGGGAGCAGACCGGGGAAGAACACCGGGGAGCTGTTTTTT. Protein sequence: CAWSGGSRPGKNTGELFF. The chain has TRBV30 and TRBJ2-2, with 7 bases identical to TRBD2. Germline CDR1 and CDR2: GTSNPN and SVGIG (reference sequence). J gave up 1 base and V 1 base, and 12 bases lay outside the gene matches. The CDR3 is made up of 18 amino acids.

This chain joins TRBV5-4 and TRBJ2-2, with 7 bases identical to TRBD1. J gave up 4 bases and V 1 base, and 10 bases lay outside the gene matches. Germline CDR1 is SGHNT and CDR2 is YYREEE (reference sequence). The length of the CDR3 is 17 residues. CDR3 in amino acids: CASSLSSYRGSTGELFF. In DNA, the CDR3 is TGTGCCAGCAGCTTGAGTTCTTACAGGGGTAGCACCGGGGAGCTGTTTTTT.

As to this clonotype: The junction and the germline gene differ at one end; a read error may be behind it. Written as DNA, the CDR3 is TGCGCCAGCAGCTTGGGGGCGGGCCCCGAGCAGTTTTTT. Its protein product is CASSLGAGPEQFF. V is TRBV5-1 and J is TRBJ2-2; possibly TRBD2 for D (5 bases). The V gene's germline CDR1 is SGHRS and CDR2 YFSETQ. The CDR3 is 13 residues long. The entire variable domain, with the rest obtained from reference TRBV5-1 and TRBJ2-2, is as follows: KAGVTQTPRYLIKTRGQQVTLSCSPISGHRSVSWYQQTPGQGLQFLFEYFSETQRNKGNFPGRFSGRQFSNSRSEMNVSTLELGDSALYLCASSLGAGPEQFFGEGSRLTVL.

The chain employs TRBV6-6 and TRBJ2-1, with D perhaps TRBD2 (5 bases). The CDR3 is 11 residues long. Trimming shortened V by 3 bases and J by 13 bases, and 10 bases separated the two germline ends. The germline CDR1 and CDR2 sequences are MNHNY and SVGAGI (reference sequence). The CDR3 DNA reads as TGTGCCAGCAGTTATACACTAGAACAGTTCTTC. Protein product: CASSYTLEQFF.

The V and J genes are TRBV6-2 or TRBV6-3 and TRBJ1-6, with 10 positions matching TRBD1. The CDR3 extends over 15 amino acids. CDR1 and CDR2 from the germline V gene are MNHEY and SVGEGT. J lost 8 bases, V lost 6 bases, and 7 bases had no gene match. Here the CDR3 reads CASSNRDRGDSPLHF. CDR3 DNA sequence: TGTGCCAGCAGCAACAGGGACAGGGGAGATTCACCCCTCCACTTT.

A few counts support this clonotype. The rearrangement links TRBV12-3 or TRBV12-4 to TRBJ2-1; 7 nucleotides match TRBD2. With V trimmed by 3 bases and J by 5 bases, 4 bases remained unmatched. CDR3 length equals 14 residues. The CDR3 nucleotides are TGTGCCAGCAGTTTTCTTAGCGGGCACAATGAGCAGTTCTTC. Amino acids: CASSFLSGHNEQFF.

This clonotype came up a few times. The rearrangement uses TRBV5-1 and TRBJ1-4; no firm D call. Trimming shortened V by 0 bases and J by 8 bases, and 11 bases separated the two germline ends. Germline CDR1 is SGHRS and CDR2 is YFSETQ. The CDR3 loop spans 14 amino acids. The DNA for the CDR3 is TGCGCCAGCAGCTTGGATAGATCGATCGAAAAACTGTTTTTT. It is translated as CASSLDRSIEKLFF.

In its sample, this clonotype was seen a few times. The V gene is TRBV6-5, the J gene TRBJ2-1; D remains ambiguous. V was cut by 7 bases and J by 8 bases, with 9 bases left in between. CDR1 and CDR2 from the germline V gene are MNHEY and SVGAGI. This CDR3 has 11 residues. CDR3 DNA: TGTGCCAGCAACAAGGGATATGAGCAGTTCTTC. Its protein product is CASNKGYEQFF.

The rearrangement links TRBV7-3 to TRBJ2-7, with 8 bases aligning to TRBD2. Germline V gives CDR1 SGHTA, CDR2 FQGTGA. The V gene end was trimmed by 2 bases and the J gene end by 6 bases; junction bases not matched to a gene: 6. The CDR3 runs to 14 residues. This CDR3 reads CASSLGAGVTEQYF. The CDR3, as DNA: TGTGCCAGCAGCTTAGGAGCGGGAGTCACCGAGCAGTACTTC. Variable domain in full (rest from reference TRBV7-3 and TRBJ2-7): GAGVSQTPSNKVTEKGKYVELRCDPISGHTALYWYRQSLGQGPEFLIYFQGTGAADDSGLPNDRFFAVRPEGSVSTLKIQRTERGDSAVYLCASSLGAGVTEQYFGPGTRLTVT.

The chain has TRBV24-1 and TRBJ2-1; 9 nucleotides line up with TRBD1. This CDR3 region has 16 residues. Germline assignment: CDR1 KGHDR and CDR2 SFDVKD. The ends lost 4 bases at V and 9 bases at J; junction bases unmatched: 12. The CDR3 loop is CATSETPGQGRSEQFF. The CDR3 bases are TGTGCCACCAGTGAAACCCCGGGACAGGGTCGCAGTGAGCAGTTCTTC.

The chain employs TRBV20-1 and TRBJ2-5; no clear D gene. The CDR3 runs 12 residues. Germline CDR1 DFQATT, CDR2 SNEGSKA (reference sequence). V lost 5 bases and J lost 5, with 12 bases in between. CDR3 DNA: TGCAGTGCTCCCAAAGGGAAGGAGACCCAGTACTTC. This codes for CSAPKGKETQYF.

This clonotype was recorded a few times. The chain is built from TRBV27 and TRBJ2-6; 8 bases map to TRBD1. V gave up 8 bases and J gave up 4 bases; unmatched junction bases: 4. The length of the CDR3 is 14 residues. Germline V gene sequence: CDR1 MNHEY, CDR2 SMNVEV (reference sequence). Here the CDR3 reads CASRGTGGANVLTF. CDR3 nucleotides: TGTGCCAGCCGGGGGACAGGAGGGGCCAACGTCCTGACTTTC.

This clonotype showed up just a few times. The rearrangement links TRBV4-1 to TRBJ2-1; 10 bases are a match to TRBD1. With 4 bases clipped from V and 9 bases from J, the junction kept 30 bases outside the gene matches. The CDR3 covers 22 residues. Per the germline V gene, CDR1 is MGHRA and CDR2 is YSYEKL. The CDR3: CASSPTGQGLAGGSLNIGEQFF. The CDR3 coding sequence is TGCGCCAGCAGCCCCACGGGACAGGGGCTAGCTGGGGGGTCCCTAAACATCGGTGAGCAGTTCTTC.

This sequence joins TRBV7-9 and TRBJ2-7, with TRBD1 matching over 11 bases. CDR1 is SEHNR, CDR2 FQNEAQ, per germline (reference sequence). Losses at the gene ends were 5 bases for V and 6 bases for J; bases not matched to a gene: 6. The CDR3 consists of 14 residues. The CDR3 DNA follows: TGTGCCAGCAGCCATGGACAGGGGGCGGCCGAGCAGTACTTC. Protein: CASSHGQGAAEQYF.

This clonotype was seen at least ten times. The rearrangement joins TRBV12-3 or TRBV12-4 to TRBJ2-1; 10 nucleotides align to TRBD2. V lost 3 bases and J lost 4; bases outside the gene matches: 15. This CDR3 comprises 19 residues. The CDR3 region has the DNA TGTGCCAGCAGTTTTGGGTCTTCAGGACTAGCGGCAAAGTACAATGAGCAGTTCTTC. Translated: CASSFGSSGLAAKYNEQFF.

This sequence joins TRBV5-6 and TRBJ2-1; TRBD1 matches 7 bases. From germline, CDR1 is SGHDT and CDR2 YYEEEE. The CDR3 is made up of 15 amino acids. The junction had 3 bases not matched to a gene; V was cut back by 3 bases and J by 0 bases. CDR3 DNA: TGTGCCAGCAGCTGGAGGACAGGCTCCTACAATGAGCAGTTCTTC. Protein product: CASSWRTGSYNEQFF. The full variable domain, completed using reference TRBV5-6 and TRBJ2-1, is DAGVTQSPTHLIKTRGQQVTLRCSPKSGHDTVSWYQQALGQGPQFIFQYYEEEERQRGNFPDRFSGHQFPNYSSELNVNALLLGDSALYLCASSWRTGSYNEQFFGPGTRLTVL.

This clonotype has just a few counts. In DNA form, the CDR3 reads TGTGCCAGCAGCTTAGATCCGTTCCCCCAAGAGACCCAGTACTTC. This gives the protein CASSLDPFPQETQYF. V gene TRBV7-9 combines with J gene TRBJ2-5; D not resolved. The CDR3 runs to 15 residues. V shed 1 base and J shed 1 base, with 10 bases lying between them. Germline CDR1 is SEHNR and CDR2 is FQNEAQ (reference sequence).

This clonotype was counted only a few times. The chain combines TRBV11-1 with TRBJ2-3; TRBD2 aligns across 14 bases. CDR1 is SGHAT, CDR2 FQDESV, per germline (reference sequence). The junction had 6 bases not matched to a gene; V was cut back by 4 bases and J by 0 bases. CDR3 length: 18 residues. The CDR3 sequence is CASSSGTSGSISTDTQYF. Written as DNA, the CDR3 is TGTGCCAGCAGCTCCGGGACTAGCGGGAGTATCAGCACAGATACGCAGTATTTT.

This clonotype was recorded many times. J is TRBJ2-5 and V is TRBV5-5; TRBD2 matches 10 bases. The V and J ends lost 5 bases and 4 bases, in that order; junction bases with no gene match: 8. Germline V gene sequence: CDR1 SGHKS, CDR2 YYEKEE (reference sequence). The CDR3 spans 15 residues. The chain's CDR3 is CASRRLAGAGETQYF. Here the CDR3 DNA reads TGTGCCAGCAGGCGGCTAGCGGGAGCAGGAGAGACCCAGTACTTC.

The table lists this clonotype with a few counts. This chain connects TRBV9 to TRBJ2-5; D might be TRBD2 (6 bases). Trimming pared 4 bases from V and 5 bases from J, leaving 15 bases between. Germline V lookup: CDR1 SGDLS, CDR2 YYNGEE. The CDR3 is made up of 14 amino acids. CDR3 nucleotides: TGTGCCAGCAGCCATAACCCAGGGAGGGAGACCCAGTACTTC. The encoded protein is CASSHNPGRETQYF.